The source of this T cell receptor beta chain is a study of blood T cell repertoires in COVID-19. CDR3 length: 16 residues. The V and J ends lost 3 bases and 0 bases, in that order; junction bases with no gene match: 5. CDR1 and CDR2 from the germline V gene are KGHSH and LQKENI. The assay was immunoSEQ multiplex PCR, and TCRdb's table has in-frame clones only and misses some. The sample has about 250,000 clones, roughly 90% seen once. Sequencing was done on a sample of peripheral blood. The sequence derives from a woman aged 25 to 45 with active or convalescent COVID-19. This chain connects TRBV18 to TRBJ1-3; TRBD1 matches at 7 bases. This chain's CDR3 is CASSPRDRDSGNTIYF. The CDR3 DNA sequence: TGTGCCAGCTCACCCCGGGACAGAGACTCTGGAAACACCATATATTTT.